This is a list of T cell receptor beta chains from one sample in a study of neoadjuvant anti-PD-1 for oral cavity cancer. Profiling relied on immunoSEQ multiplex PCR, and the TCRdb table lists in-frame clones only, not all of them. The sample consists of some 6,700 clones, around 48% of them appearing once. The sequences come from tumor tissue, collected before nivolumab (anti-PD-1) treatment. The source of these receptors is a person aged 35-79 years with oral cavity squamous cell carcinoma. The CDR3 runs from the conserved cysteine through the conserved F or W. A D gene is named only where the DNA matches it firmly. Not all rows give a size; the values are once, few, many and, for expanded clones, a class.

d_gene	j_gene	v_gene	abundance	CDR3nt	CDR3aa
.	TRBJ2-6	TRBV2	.	TGTGCCAGCAGTCTAGAGGCCAACGTCCTGACTTTC	CASSLEANVLTF
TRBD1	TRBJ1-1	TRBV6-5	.	TGTGCCAGCAGCCTACCGGGACAGCAGAACACTGAAGCTTTCTTT	CASSLPGQQNTEAFF
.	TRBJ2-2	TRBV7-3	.	TGTGCCAGCAGCCGCCTGCACTATCCCACCGTAAACGGGGAGCTGTTTTTT	CASSRLHYPTVNGELFF
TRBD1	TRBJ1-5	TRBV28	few	TGTGCCAGCAGTTTAGGGACAGGGGTCGGGGATAGCAATCAGCCCCAGCATTTT	CASSLGTGVGDSNQPQHF
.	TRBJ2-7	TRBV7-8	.	TGTGCCAGCAGCTTAGCGTTATGGGGGGACGAGCAGTACTTC	CASSLALWGDEQYF
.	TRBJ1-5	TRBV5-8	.	TGTGCCAGCAGCTTGCTTAAGGGTCAGCCCCAGCATTTT	CASSLLKGQPQHF
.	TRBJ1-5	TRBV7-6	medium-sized	TGTGCCAGCAGCTTAGAAACCAGCAATCAGCCCCAGCATTTT	CASSLETSNQPQHF
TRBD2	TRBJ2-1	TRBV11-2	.	TGTGCCAGCAGCTTAGCAACTAGCGGGGGCCCTTACAATGAGCAGTTCTTC	CASSLATSGGPYNEQFF
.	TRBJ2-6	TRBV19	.	TGTGCCAGTAGTATAGTCCGGACAGTGGGTACCTCTGGGGCCAACGTCCTGACTTTC	CASSIVRTVGTSGANVLTF
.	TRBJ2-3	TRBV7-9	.	TGTGCCAGCAGCTTCGCTTACTCAAGCACAGATACGCAGTATTTT	CASSFAYSSTDTQYF
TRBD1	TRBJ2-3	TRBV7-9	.	TGTGCCAGCAGCCCGCCGGGGACAGGGGACACAGATACGCAGTATTTT	CASSPPGTGDTDTQYF
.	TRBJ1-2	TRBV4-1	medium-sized	TGCGCCAGCAGCCAAGCGGGGCCCGGAGGTGGTGGCTACACCTTC	CASSQAGPGGGGYTF
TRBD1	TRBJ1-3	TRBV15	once	TGTGCCACCAGCAGATCCTATGGGTCAGGGGGCGGTGGAAACACCATATATTTT	CATSRSYGSGGGGNTIYF
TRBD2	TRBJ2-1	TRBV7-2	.	TGTGCCAGCAGCTATACGATAGCGGGGTACAATGAGCAGTTCTTC	CASSYTIAGYNEQFF
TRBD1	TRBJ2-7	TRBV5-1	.	TGCGCCAGCAGCTTACGACAGGGTAGCACCTACGAGCAGTACTTC	CASSLRQGSTYEQYF
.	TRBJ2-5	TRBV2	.	TGTGCCAGCAGTGAAGCGCGAGAGACCCAGTACTTC	CASSEARETQYF
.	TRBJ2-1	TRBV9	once	TGTGCCAGCAGCGTAGGGGGATCCTTCTGGAATGAGCAGTTCTTC	CASSVGGSFWNEQFF
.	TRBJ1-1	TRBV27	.	TGTGCCAGCAGTAGCTCTGGGGGGAACACTGAAGCTTTCTTT	CASSSSGGNTEAFF
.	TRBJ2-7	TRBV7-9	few	TGTGCCAGCAGCTACTCCGGGACAGGACTAGGCGAGCAGTACTTC	CASSYSGTGLGEQYF
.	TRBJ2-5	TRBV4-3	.	TGCGCCAGCAGCCAAGTGTATGGGAAAGCCCAGTACTTC	CASSQVYGKAQYF
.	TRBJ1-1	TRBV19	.	TGTGCCAGTAAAGTCGCGGGACACCTGAACACTGAAGCTTTCTTT	CASKVAGHLNTEAFF
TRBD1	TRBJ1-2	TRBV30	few	TGTGCCTGGGCGCCGGACAGGGAGTACGGCTACACCTTC	CAWAPDREYGYTF
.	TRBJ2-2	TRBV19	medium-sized	TGTGCCAGTAGTCTTGGGGCACGGGGGTTCACCGGGGAGCTGTTTTTT	CASSLGARGFTGELFF
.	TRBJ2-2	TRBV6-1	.	TGTGCCAGCAAAAGGACACCCGGGGAGCTGTTTTTT	CASKRTPGELFF
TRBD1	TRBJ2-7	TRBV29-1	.	TGCAGCGTTGAAGGGACAGGGGCGTCCGAGCAGTACTTC	CSVEGTGASEQYF
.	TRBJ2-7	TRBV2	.	TGTGCCAGCGCTAGGGGTAGCTACGAGCAGTACTTC	CASARGSYEQYF
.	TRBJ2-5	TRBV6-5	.	TGTGCCAGCACCCGGGGGGCCCGAGAGACCCAGTACTTC	CASTRGARETQYF
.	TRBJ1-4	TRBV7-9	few	TGTGCCAGCAGCTACCTAATTGAAAAACTGTTTTTT	CASSYLIEKLFF
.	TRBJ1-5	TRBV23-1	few	TGCGCCAGCAGTCAATCGCGGGGGGGATCCAATCAGCCCCAGCATTTT	CASSQSRGGSNQPQHF
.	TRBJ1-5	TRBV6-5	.	TGTGCCAGCAGTTATCACAGGGACAGCAATCAGCCCCAGCATTTT	CASSYHRDSNQPQHF
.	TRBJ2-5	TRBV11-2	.	TGTGCCAGCAGCGCCCGGGTTACCCAAGAGACCCAGTACTTC	CASSARVTQETQYF
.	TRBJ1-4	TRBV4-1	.	TGCGCCAGCAGCCAAGAGTCGTCGACTAATGAAAAACTGTTTTTT	CASSQESSTNEKLFF
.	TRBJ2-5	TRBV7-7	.	TGTGCCAGCAGACAACTGGGGGTTGGAGAGACCCAGTACTTC	CASRQLGVGETQYF
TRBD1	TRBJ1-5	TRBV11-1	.	TGTGCCAGCAGCACGCAGGGGGCGTTTCAGCCCCAGCATTTT	CASSTQGAFQPQHF
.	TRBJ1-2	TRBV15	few	TGTGCCACCAGCAGAGATCTGGGTGTCTATGGCTACACCTTC	CATSRDLGVYGYTF
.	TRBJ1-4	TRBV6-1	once	TGTGCCAGCAGTGAAACAGTAACTAATGAAAAACTGTTTTTT	CASSETVTNEKLFF
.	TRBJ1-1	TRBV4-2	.	TGTGCCAGCAGCCAAGATCTCGACAACACTGAAGCTTTCTTT	CASSQDLDNTEAFF
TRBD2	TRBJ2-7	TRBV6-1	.	TGTGCCGGCACCGAGGGAGGGAGTCCGTCCTACGAGCAGTACTTC	CAGTEGGSPSYEQYF
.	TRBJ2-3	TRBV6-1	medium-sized	TGTGCCAGCAGTGACTTCACCTGGCGGGGCGACACAGATACGCAGTATTTT	CASSDFTWRGDTDTQYF
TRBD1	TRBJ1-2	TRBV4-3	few	TGCGCCAGCAGCCCCGGGACAGGGTCTATTGGCTACACCTTC	CASSPGTGSIGYTF
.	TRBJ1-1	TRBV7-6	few	TGTGCCAGCAGCTTAGAGTTGAACACTGAAGCTTTCTTT	CASSLELNTEAFF
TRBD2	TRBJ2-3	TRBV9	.	TGTGCCAGCAGCGCGGGTTTAGCGGGGGGTTTCACAGATACGCAGTATTTT	CASSAGLAGGFTDTQYF
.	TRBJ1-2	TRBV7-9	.	TGTGCCAGCAGCGGGTGTAAATATGGAAAGACCTATGGCTACACCTTC	CASSGCKYGKTYGYTF
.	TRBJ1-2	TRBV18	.	TGTGCCAGCTCACAGGACTCACAGGGTAGAGACTACACCTTC	CASSQDSQGRDYTF
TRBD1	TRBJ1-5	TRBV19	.	TGTGCCAGTAGTTCCCTACTCCGACAGGGGAATCAGCCCCAGCATTTT	CASSSLLRQGNQPQHF
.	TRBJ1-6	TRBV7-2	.	TGTGCCAGCAGCTTACCTAATTCACCCCTCCACTTT	CASSLPNSPLHF
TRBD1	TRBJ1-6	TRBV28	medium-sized	TGTGCCAGCAGTTTATGGGGGGACAGGGGGCTTGGTTCACCCCTCCACTTT	CASSLWGDRGLGSPLHF
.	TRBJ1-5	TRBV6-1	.	TGTGCCAGCAGTGAGATCCTTTTTGGGAATCAGCCCCAGCATTTT	CASSEILFGNQPQHF
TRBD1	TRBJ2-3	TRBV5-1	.	TGCGCCAGCAGCTTGCCTTCCGGGACAGGGGGGGGTTCGGGCACAGATACGCAGTATTTT	CASSLPSGTGGGSGTDTQYF
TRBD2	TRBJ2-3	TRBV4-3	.	TGCGCCAGCAGCCAAGATGGTAGCGGGGGGAGAGATACGCAGTATTTT	CASSQDGSGGRDTQYF
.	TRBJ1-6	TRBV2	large	TGTGCCAGCAGTGTTGAGGGGGTCAATTCACCCCTCCACTTT	CASSVEGVNSPLHF
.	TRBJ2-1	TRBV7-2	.	TGTGCCAGCAGCTTAGTAAGCGTCGATGAGCAGTTCTTC	CASSLVSVDEQFF